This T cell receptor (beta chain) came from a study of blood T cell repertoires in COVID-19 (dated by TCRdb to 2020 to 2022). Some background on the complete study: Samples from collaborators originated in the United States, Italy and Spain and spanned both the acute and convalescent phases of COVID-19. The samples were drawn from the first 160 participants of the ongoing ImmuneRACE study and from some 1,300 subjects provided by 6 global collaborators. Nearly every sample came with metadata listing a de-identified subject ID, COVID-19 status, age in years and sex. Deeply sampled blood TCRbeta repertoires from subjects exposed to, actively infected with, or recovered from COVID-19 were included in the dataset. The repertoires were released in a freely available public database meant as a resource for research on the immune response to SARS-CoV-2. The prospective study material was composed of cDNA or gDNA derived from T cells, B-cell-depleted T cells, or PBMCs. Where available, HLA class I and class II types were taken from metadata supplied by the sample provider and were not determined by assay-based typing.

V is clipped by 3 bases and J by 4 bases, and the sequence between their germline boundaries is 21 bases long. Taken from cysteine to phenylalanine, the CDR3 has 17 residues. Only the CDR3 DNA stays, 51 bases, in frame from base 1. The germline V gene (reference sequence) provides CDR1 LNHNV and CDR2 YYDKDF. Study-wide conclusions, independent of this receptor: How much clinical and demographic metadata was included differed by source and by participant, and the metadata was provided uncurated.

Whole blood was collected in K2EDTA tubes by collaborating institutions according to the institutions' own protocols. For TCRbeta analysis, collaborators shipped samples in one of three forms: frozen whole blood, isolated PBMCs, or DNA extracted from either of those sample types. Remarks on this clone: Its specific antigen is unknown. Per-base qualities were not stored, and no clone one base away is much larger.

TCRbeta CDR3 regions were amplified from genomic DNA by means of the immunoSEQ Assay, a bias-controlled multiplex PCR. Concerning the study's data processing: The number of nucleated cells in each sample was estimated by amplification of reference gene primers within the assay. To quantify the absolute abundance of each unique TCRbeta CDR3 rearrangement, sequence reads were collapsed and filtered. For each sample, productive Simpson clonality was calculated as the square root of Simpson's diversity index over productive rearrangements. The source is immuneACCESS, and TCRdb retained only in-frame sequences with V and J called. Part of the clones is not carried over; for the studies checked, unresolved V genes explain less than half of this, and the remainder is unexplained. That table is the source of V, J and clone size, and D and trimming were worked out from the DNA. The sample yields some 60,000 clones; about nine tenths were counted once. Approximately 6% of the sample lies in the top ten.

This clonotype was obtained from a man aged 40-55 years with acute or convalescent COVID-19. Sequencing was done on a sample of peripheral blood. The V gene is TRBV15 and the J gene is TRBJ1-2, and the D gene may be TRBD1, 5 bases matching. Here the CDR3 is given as CATSRPGPALTLYGYTF. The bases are TGTGCCACCAGCAGGCCAGGGCCCGCTCTTACCCTCTATGGCTACACCTTC.